This T cell receptor beta chain appears in the sequencing data of a study of shared clonotypes between healthy human individuals. Study-wide results and limits: Tissue TCR repertoires likely differ from these blood-only repertoires.

This clone was found a few times. Its specificity is not known. The sample contains more than one DNA sequence encoding this CDR3. CDR3 length: 11 amino acids. Germline V lookup: CDR1 PRHDT, CDR2 FYEKMQ (reference sequence). Deletions cut 5 bases from V and 0 bases from J, with 2 bases between. Original handling: For the immunoSEQ data, sequences were junction-only without quality scores, so filtering differed. Data came from immunoSEQ multiplex PCR; TCRdb stores just in-frame clones and leaves some out. V, J and clone size were drawn from that table, and D and trimming were deduced from the DNA. The sample yields 2.3 million or so clones, over 85% seen once.

This chain connects TRBV13 to TRBJ2-7, with D unresolved. Sequencing was performed on naive CD4+ T cells from PBMCs. Noted subset: CD45RA+ positively selected. The source is a man between 18 and 35 years old in good health. Some clones in this sample may be carry-over from other donors' samples. CDR3: CASSTSYEQYF. The CDR3, as DNA: TGTGCCAGCAGCACCTCCTACGAGCAGTACTTC.